This T cell receptor (beta chain) came from a study of post-analysis software for immune sequencing data. Study results and caveats: The study found significantly lower normalized Chao1 diversity in multiple sclerosis patients than in controls. TRBV segments more frequent in patients than in controls numbered a few and included TRBV5-6, TRBV5-1 and TRBV20-1.

On this clonotype itself: Its antigen is not known.

Every TCR beta cDNA library bore unique molecular identifiers. One entry per CDR3 protein, called by TCRdb with MiXCR from the PCR reads. This table has about half a million distinct CDR3 sequences, under 55% appearing once. Germline loops: CDR1 SNHLY, CDR2 FYNNEI. This CDR3 comprises 15 residues. V lost 0 bases, J lost 5 bases, and 7 bases stayed unmatched. Sequenced sample: blood. This sequence originates from a girl between 5 and 17 years old with multiple sclerosis. This chain joins TRBV2 and TRBJ2-7, with TRBD1 matching 7 bases. The CDR3 DNA reads TGTGCCAGCAGTGAAGCGAATCGGGACAGTAACGAGCAGTACTTC. Amino acids: CASSEANRDSNEQYF.